This T cell receptor (beta chain) was found in a study of shared clonotypes between healthy human individuals. Study-level findings and limits: Relative to memory subsets, naive subsets generally showed larger estimated richness. Few donors limited the genetic and exposure-history diversity represented.

From CD4+ cells came CD45RA+ naive and CD45RA-negative memory subsets. Original handling: Filtering of immunoSEQ junctional sequences could not match full-length read filtering. Only in-frame clones appear in the TCRdb table, and some are missing; sequencing was by immunoSEQ multiplex PCR. The V and J calls and clone size are taken from that table; D and trimming were inferred from the DNA. The sample has 2 million to 2.5 million clones; approximately 94% are singletons. Worth noting for this clone: Its target is not known.

The sequencing input was naive CD4+ T cells sorted from blood. Documented subset: CD45RA+ positively selected. This receptor was taken from a man between 18 and 35 years old in good health.

DNA of the CDR3: TGTGCCTGGAGACTAAGCGGGAGACTAACAGATACGCAGTATTTT. As protein: CAWRLSGRLTDTQYF. The chain carries TRBV30 and TRBJ2-3; 8 nucleotides align to TRBD2. Germline V CDR1 and CDR2: GTSNPN, SVGIG (reference sequence). The V and J ends lost 3 bases and 3 bases, in that order; junction bases with no gene match: 8. CDR3 length equals 15 residues.